The 20 T cell receptor beta chains listed next were all sequenced from one sample in a study of cytomegalovirus exposure and HLA in healthy donors. PCR amplification relied on 60 Vbeta primers (plus 13 Jbeta primers). Clones were read by immunoSEQ multiplex PCR, and TCRdb kept only the in-frame ones, dropping some. The sample carries 70,000 to 95,000 clones, about four fifths recorded once. The specimen was PBMCs. These receptors all stem from a woman younger than 35 in good health and CMV-seropositive.

The chain couples TRBV6-1 to TRBJ2-2; D not resolved. The V gene lost 1 base and the J gene lost 5 bases, with 5 bases spanning the gap. This CDR3 comprises 13 residues. The V gene's germline CDR1 is MNHNS and CDR2 SASEGT. The CDR3 sequence is CASSEVTTGELFF. As DNA, the CDR3 is TGTGCCAGCAGTGAAGTCACAACCGGGGAGCTGTTTTTT.

This chain connects TRBV10-3 to TRBJ1-1; D call uncertain. V shed 6 bases and J shed 5 bases, with 13 bases lying between them. The CDR3 extends over 13 amino acids. Germline CDR1 reads ENHRY; CDR2 reads SYGVKD. This CDR3 is CAISAGVLTEAFF. The CDR3 nucleotides read TGTGCCATCAGCGCAGGTGTTTTGACTGAAGCTTTCTTT.

The rearrangement joins TRBV5-6 to TRBJ1-1, with D perhaps matching TRBD1 (5 bases). With 2 bases removed from V and 1 base from J, the gap between germline ends came to 18 bases. This CDR3 is built from 17 residues. Germline lookup yields CDR1 SGHDT and CDR2 YYEEEE. For the CDR3, the DNA is TGTGCCAGCAGCTTTAAGGGTGTTGTCGGGGGGAACACTGAAGCTTTCTTT. This sequence encodes CASSFKGVVGGNTEAFF.

The chain is built from TRBV6-5 and TRBJ1-5, with 9 bases identical to TRBD1. V shed 5 bases, J shed 3 bases, and the junction held 2 bases outside the gene matches. The CDR3 spans 14 residues. Per the germline V gene, CDR1 is MNHEY and CDR2 is SVGAGI. CDR3 loop: CASSRTGANQPQHF. CDR3 in DNA: TGTGCCAGCAGTCGGACAGGGGCCAATCAGCCCCAGCATTTT.

V and J are TRBV29-1 and TRBJ2-7, with 8 nucleotides matching TRBD2. CDR3 length: 12 residues. The V gene's germline CDR1 is SQVTM and CDR2 ANQGSEA. The CDR3 here is CSTRGDGYEQYF. The CDR3 nucleotides are TGCAGTACGCGGGGGGATGGCTACGAGCAGTACTTC.

This clone has just one count. The J gene is TRBJ1-5, the V gene TRBV28; 8 bases agree with TRBD1. Germline lookup yields CDR1 MDHEN and CDR2 SYDVKM. J gave up 2 bases and V 6 bases, and 12 bases lay outside the gene matches. This CDR3 comprises 17 residues. CDR3 nucleotide sequence: TGTGCCAGCAGCCCACCCGCGGCAGGGGGCCGCAATCAGCCCCAGCATTTT. It translates to CASSPPAAGGRNQPQHF.

The chain has TRBV28 and TRBJ2-7; 7 bases map to TRBD1. Germline CDR1 is MDHEN and CDR2 is SYDVKM. This CDR3 region has 12 residues. Germline trimming cut 4 bases from V and 5 bases from J; bases unmatched to any gene: 2. The CDR3 DNA follows: TGTGCCAGCAGTTCCACAGGGGACGAGCAGTACTTC. Translated: CASSSTGDEQYF.

The V and J genes are TRBV19 and TRBJ1-3, with D possibly TRBD1 on 6 matching bases. The V gene lost 5 bases and the J gene lost 5 bases, with 13 bases spanning the gap. The CDR3 has 14 residues. The germline V gene encodes CDR1 LNHDA and CDR2 SQIVND (reference sequence). The DNA for the CDR3 is TGTGCCAGTAGTCTTTCCGGGACAAGAAACACCATATATTTT. Translated: CASSLSGTRNTIYF. The full variable domain, completed using reference TRBV19 and TRBJ1-3, is DGGITQSPKYLFRKEGQNVTLSCEQNLNHDAMYWYRQDPGQGLRLIYYSQIVNDFQKGDIAEGYSVSREKKESFPLTVTSAQKNPTAFYLCASSLSGTRNTIYFGEGSWLTVV.

The rearrangement links TRBV7-9 to TRBJ2-7; tentative D call: TRBD2 (6 bases). This CDR3 region has 13 residues. Per germline, CDR1 SEHNR and CDR2 FQNEAQ (reference sequence). The ends were cut back, 5 bases at V and 6 bases at J, with 14 bases in the middle. The CDR3 is CASSTGGLIEQYF. CDR3 nucleotide sequence: TGTGCCAGCAGCACCGGGGGTTTAATCGAGCAGTACTTC.

This chain joins TRBV7-8 and TRBJ1-3; D is possibly TRBD1 (5 bases). Germline V gene data show CDR1 as SGHVS and CDR2 as FQNEAQ. Trimming left V 4 bases short and J 0 bases short, with 19 bases between. The CDR3 consists of 18 residues. CDR3 in DNA: TGTGCCAGCAGCTCTTTCCGGGGGTTCGTCTACTCTGGAAACACCATATATTTT. This encodes CASSSFRGFVYSGNTIYF.

This clone was counted a few times. This sequence joins TRBV2 and TRBJ2-5, with D possibly matching TRBD1 (6 bases). The J call may not be correct, given that the DNA end is closer to TRBJ2-7. The CDR3 contains 14 residues. Per the germline V gene, CDR1 is SNHLY and CDR2 is FYNNEI. The CDR3 region is CATRSGWGLYEQYF. CDR3 DNA: TGTGCCACCCGGAGTGGGTGGGGGCTCTACGAGCAGTACTTC.

V usage is TRBV19 and J usage is TRBJ1-1, with a weak D call TRBD1 (6 bases). V dropped 6 bases and J dropped 7 bases, with 21 bases sitting between them. The V gene's germline CDR1 is LNHDA and CDR2 SQIVND (reference sequence). The CDR3 spans 15 residues. CDR3 in amino acids: CASSQSWGPMSEAFF. The CDR3 DNA is TGTGCCAGTAGCCAGTCGTGGGGGCCGATGAGTGAAGCTTTCTTT.

The DNA for the CDR3 is TGTGCCAGCAGCAATAGGGTTAGCGCGATCCGCTCTGGAAACACCATATATTTT. Translation: CASSNRVSAIRSGNTIYF. The rearrangement uses TRBV7-9 and TRBJ1-3; D not resolved. CDR3 size: 18 residues. Trimming removed 5 bases from V and 0 bases from J, with 20 bases in between. CDR1 and CDR2 (germline): SEHNR, FQNEAQ (reference sequence).

This chain connects TRBV15 to TRBJ2-2; no clear D gene. This CDR3 is 13 amino acids long. From germline, CDR1 is LNHNV and CDR2 YYDKDF (reference sequence). Trimming left V 0 bases short and J 3 bases short, with 2 bases between. CDR3 sequence: CATSRDYTGELFF. Written as DNA, the CDR3 is TGTGCCACCAGCAGAGACTACACCGGGGAGCTGTTTTTT.

V is TRBV7-9 and J is TRBJ2-7; 8 nucleotides line up with TRBD1. V shed 1 base, J shed 7 bases, and the junction held 3 bases outside the gene matches. The length of the CDR3 is 13 residues. Germline CDR1 SEHNR, CDR2 FQNEAQ (reference sequence). CDR3 nucleotide sequence: TGTGCCAGCAGCTTAGACAGGGGGGAAGAGCAGTACTTC. Translated: CASSLDRGEEQYF.

This chain uses TRBV7-8 with TRBJ1-2; 7 bases are shared with TRBD1. The CDR3 is 12 amino acids. With V trimmed by 5 bases and J by 6 bases, 3 bases remained unmatched. Germline assignment: CDR1 SGHVS and CDR2 FQNEAQ. In DNA form, the CDR3 reads TGTGCCAGCAGCCGGGACAGCCATGGCTACACCTTC. The encoded protein is CASSRDSHGYTF.

In this sample, this clone turned up a few times. V is TRBV25-1 and J is TRBJ2-5, with D uncertain. With 2 bases removed from V and 2 bases from J, the gap between germline ends came to 6 bases. The CDR3 has 13 residues. CDR1 is MGHDK, CDR2 SYGVNS, per germline. CDR3 protein: CASSEQMQETQYF. The DNA of the CDR3 is TGTGCCAGCAGTGAACAGATGCAAGAGACCCAGTACTTC.

V and J are TRBV19 and TRBJ2-7, with 7 bases matching TRBD1. Trimming at V came to 4 bases and at J to 3 bases, leaving 6 bases not matched to a gene. Looked up from germline, CDR1 is LNHDA and CDR2 is SQIVND (reference sequence). CDR3 length equals 14 residues. The CDR3 bases are TGTGCCAGTAGTAGTACGGGACAGAGCTACGAGCAGTACTTC. This encodes CASSSTGQSYEQYF.

This chain joins TRBV28 and TRBJ2-7; the D gene is possibly TRBD2 (6 bases). The length of the CDR3 is 12 residues. V gave up 8 bases and J gave up 2 bases, with 10 bases separating them. Germline CDR1 reads MDHEN; CDR2 reads SYDVKM. CDR3 DNA: TGTGCCAGCTGTACGGGAGCCTACGAGCAGTACTTC. Amino acid sequence: CASCTGAYEQYF.

The V and J genes are TRBV7-8 and TRBJ2-3; D is undetermined. Trimming cost V 4 bases and J 2 bases, with 4 bases left between them. This CDR3 has 12 amino acids. The germline CDR1 and CDR2 sequences are SGHVS and FQNEAQ. The CDR3 DNA reads as TGTGCCAGCAGCTCTTACACAGATACGCAGTATTTT. This codes for CASSSYTDTQYF.